This T cell receptor beta chain emerged from a study of blood T cell repertoires in COVID-19. CDR3 length equals 14 residues. Trimming removed 0 bases from V and 4 bases from J, with 11 bases in between. Germline CDR1 and CDR2: SGHTS and YDEGEE. Method: immunoSEQ multiplex PCR; TCRdb's copy keeps in-frame clones and lacks some. The profile covers 37,000 or so clones, with 89% appearing a single time and around 6.1% taken by the ten largest. Sequencing was done on a sample of peripheral blood. This sequence originates from a human donor in a cohort sampled during active COVID-19. The chain couples TRBV5-8 to TRBJ2-7; tentatively, D is TRBD2 (5 bases). CDR3 sequence reads: CASSLAGVVYEQYF. In nucleotides, the CDR3 is TGTGCCAGCAGCTTGGCCGGGGTGGTTTACGAGCAGTACTTC.